Listed below are T cell receptor beta chains from one sample, sequenced in a study of regulatory T cells in long-lasting Graves disease. TCRdb ran MiXCR on the multiplex PCR reads and lists one entry per CDR3 protein. The profile shows under 250,000 distinct CDR3 sequences, about 19% of them singletons. Sequenced here: peripheral blood mononuclear cells (PBMCs), sampled at new diagnosis, from a patient treated with antithyroid drugs. The receptors originated from a female donor with Graves disease. The CDR3 runs from the conserved cysteine through the conserved F or W. D genes are given only for firm matches. Rows may omit the clone size; those that give it use once, few, many or a size class.

d_call,clone_size,v_call,j_call,cdr3_aa,cdr3_nt
TRBD2,few,TRBV28,TRBJ2-4,CASSQSGGGYYSGKNIQYF,TGTGCCAGCAGCCAAAGCGGGGGGGGCTATTATTCAGGCAAAAACATTCAGTACTTC
TRBD1,many,TRBV10-3,TRBJ1-5,CAISGQGIAQPQHF,TGTGCCATCAGTGGACAGGGGATTGCTCAGCCCCAGCATTTT
NA,many,TRBV24-1,TRBJ2-3,CATSDLQFAGTDTQYF,TGTGCCACCAGTGATTTGCAATTCGCAGGCACAGATACGCAGTATTTT
NA,NA,TRBV28,TRBJ1-2,CASSFEVYGYTF,TGTGCCAGCAGTTTTGAGGTATATGGCTACACCTTC
NA,NA,TRBV20-1,TRBJ1-6,CSARDSSSYNSPLHF,TGCAGTGCTAGAGATTCGAGCTCCTATAATTCACCCCTCCACTTT
NA,many,TRBV20-1,TRBJ1-1,CSAPGRGALNTEAFF,TGCAGTGCCCCCGGACGTGGGGCCTTGAACACTGAAGCTTTCTTT
TRBD1,many,TRBV9,TRBJ2-7,CASSIGTGGQYF,TGTGCCAGCAGCATCGGGACAGGGGGGCAGTACTTC
TRBD1,many,TRBV5-1,TRBJ2-3,CASSYNLLQGADTQYF,TGCGCCAGCAGCTACAACCTACTACAGGGGGCAGATACGCAGTATTTT
NA,few,TRBV4-1,TRBJ1-3,CASSQERLGGNTIYF,TGCGCCAGCAGCCAAGAGAGGTTGGGTGGAAACACCATATATTTT
NA,many,TRBV7-2,TRBJ2-7,CASSLGQQSYEQYF,TGTGCCAGCAGCTTAGGACAGCAATCCTACGAGCAGTACTTC
TRBD1,NA,TRBV19,TRBJ2-7,CASSQTRQGTYEQYF,TGTGCCAGTAGTCAGACCCGACAGGGCACCTACGAGCAGTACTTC
NA,few,TRBV11-2,TRBJ1-2,CASSPTGHPLADGYTF,TGCGCCAGCAGTCCAACCGGACACCCATTAGCGGATGGCTACACCTTC
NA,many,TRBV5-6,TRBJ2-1,CASSLGRPSSYNEQFF,TGTGCCAGCAGCTTGGGTAGGCCAAGCTCCTACAATGAGCAGTTCTTC
TRBD1,many,TRBV14,TRBJ2-3,CASSQVNGDSRSTDTQYF,TGTGCCAGCAGCCAAGTCAATGGGGACAGCCGAAGCACAGATACGCAGTATTTT
TRBD2,many,TRBV20-1,TRBJ2-3,CSARGLAGVPSTDTQYF,TGCAGTGCTAGAGGGCTAGCGGGGGTCCCTAGCACAGATACGCAGTATTTT
NA,many,TRBV20-1,TRBJ2-1,CSARVPNNEQFF,TGCAGTGCTAGAGTTCCGAACAATGAGCAGTTCTTC
NA,NA,TRBV27,TRBJ2-5,CASIDSKGETQYF,TGTGCCAGCATCGACAGTAAGGGAGAGACCCAGTACTTC